The 7 T cell receptor beta chains listed next were all sequenced from one sample in a study of blood T cell repertoires in COVID-19. Method: immunoSEQ multiplex PCR; TCRdb's copy keeps in-frame clones and lacks some. The sample lists over 600,000 clones; approximately 90% were seen once. Specimen: peripheral blood. The receptors derive from a woman aged 18-29 years with acute or convalescent COVID-19.

J is TRBJ2-1 and V is TRBV18; a weak D match, TRBD1 (5 bases). Looked up from germline, CDR1 is KGHSH and CDR2 is LQKENI. V was clipped by 3 bases and J by 2 bases, with 17 bases between them. The CDR3 has 17 amino acids. The CDR3 here is CASSPLAYGATYNEQFF. The DNA of the CDR3 is TGTGCCAGCTCACCGCTCGCCTATGGGGCCACCTACAATGAGCAGTTCTTC. The whole variable domain, filled in from reference TRBV18 and TRBJ2-1, reads NAGVMQNPRHLVRRRGQEARLRCSPMKGHSHVYWYRQLPEEGLKFMVYLQKENIIDESGMPKERFSAEFPKEGPSILRIQQVVRGDSAAYFCASSPLAYGATYNEQFFGPGTRLTVL.

The chain has TRBV3-1 (or the pseudogene TRBV3-2) and TRBJ2-2, with 9 bases identical to TRBD2. Germline CDR1 reads LGHDT; CDR2 reads YNNKEL (reference sequence). The trim removed 0 bases at V and 2 bases at J, leaving 7 bases unmatched. The CDR3 totals 18 residues. CDR3 in DNA: TGTGCCAGCAGCCAAGAGAGCCGGACTAGCGTAAACACCGGGGAGCTGTTTTTT. Translating it yields CASSQESRTSVNTGELFF.

As for this clone: Different DNA sequences within this sample yield the same CDR3. This chain connects TRBV30 to TRBJ1-2, with unresolved D. This CDR3 has 11 amino acids. V lost 5 bases, J lost 0 bases, and 4 bases lay in between. CDR1 GTSNPN and CDR2 SVGIG come from the germline V gene (reference sequence). CDR3 amino acids: CAWATNYGYTF. In nucleotides, the CDR3 is TGTGCCTGGGCGACTAACTATGGCTACACCTTC.

The J gene is TRBJ2-2, the V gene TRBV3-1 (or the pseudogene TRBV3-2), with 7 bases that match TRBD1. The CDR3 extends over 14 amino acids. V was pared by 4 bases and J by 6 bases, with 5 bases of the junction left unmatched. Germline CDR1 LGHDT, CDR2 YNNKEL (reference sequence). DNA of the CDR3: TGTGCCAGCAGCCTCCGACAGGGCGCCGGGGAGCTGTTTTTT. Its translation: CASSLRQGAGELFF.

V usage is TRBV4-1 and J usage is TRBJ2-3; TRBD1 matches at 7 bases. V shed 1 base and J 4 bases; nucleotides not matched to a gene: 8. In germline, CDR1 is MGHRA, CDR2 YSYEKL. The CDR3 loop spans 16 amino acids. The CDR3 loop is CASSQALGGGADTQYF. In DNA form, the CDR3 reads TGCGCCAGCAGCCAAGCATTAGGGGGCGGCGCAGATACGCAGTATTTT.

Notes on this clone: This CDR3 is also generated by other DNA sequences in the sample. The chain combines TRBV18 with TRBJ1-4; 9 bases line up with TRBD1. The CDR3 is 13 amino acids. Germline values: CDR1 KGHSH, CDR2 LQKENI. V lost 2 bases, J lost 8 bases, and 0 bases stayed unmatched. DNA for the CDR3: TGTGCCAGCTCACCAGGACAGGGGGAAAAACTGTTTTTT. It is translated as CASSPGQGEKLFF. The whole variable domain, remainder taken from reference TRBV18 and TRBJ1-4, is NAGVMQNPRHLVRRRGQEARLRCSPMKGHSHVYWYRQLPEEGLKFMVYLQKENIIDESGMPKERFSAEFPKEGPSILRIQQVVRGDSAAYFCASSPGQGEKLFFGSGTQLSVL.

The chain recombines TRBV10-3 with TRBJ1-1, with TRBD1 matching over 8 bases. The germline V gene encodes CDR1 ENHRY and CDR2 SYGVKD. The CDR3 has 14 residues. V gave up 2 bases and J gave up 5 bases; unmatched junction bases: 4. Written as DNA, the CDR3 is TGTGCCATCAGTGAGGCGACAGGGGCGACTGAAGCTTTCTTT. Its protein product is CAISEATGATEAFF.